One sample yielded the 25 T cell receptor beta chains listed below, sequenced in a study of blood T cell repertoires in COVID-19. Profiled with immunoSEQ multiplex PCR; TCRdb holds only in-frame clones, not every one. The sample has approximately 240,000 clones; around nine tenths are singletons. The specimen was peripheral blood. Receptors originate from a woman aged 40 to 50 who had recovered from COVID-19.

The chain uses TRBV7-9 and TRBJ2-3, with D tentatively TRBD1 (6 bases). This CDR3 region has 13 residues. Germline CDR1 is SEHNR and CDR2 is FQNEAQ (reference sequence). Trimming removed 7 bases at V and 4 bases at J, with 12 bases between. The CDR3 reads CASTLDSSDTQYF. CDR3 sequence (DNA): TGTGCCAGCACCTTGGACAGCTCAGATACGCAGTATTTT.

This sequence joins TRBV29-1 and TRBJ1-2, with 8 bases identical to TRBD1. From germline, CDR1 is SQVTM and CDR2 ANQGSEA. The CDR3 is made up of 14 amino acids. The junction had 10 bases not matched to a gene; V was cut back by 7 bases and J by 3 bases. CDR3: CSAPTGERYYGYTF. The CDR3 DNA reads as TGCAGCGCCCCGACAGGGGAGAGGTACTATGGCTACACCTTC. Full variable domain (outside the CDR3, taken from reference TRBV29-1 and TRBJ1-2): SAVISQKPSRDICQRGTSLTIQCQVDSQVTMMFWYRQQPGQSLTLIATANQGSEATYESGFVIDKFPISRPNLTFSTLTVSNMSPEDSSIYLCSAPTGERYYGYTFGSGTRLTVV.

The V and J genes are TRBV19 and TRBJ2-7; 7 bases fit TRBD2. The germline V gene has CDR1 LNHDA and CDR2 SQIVND (reference sequence). The CDR3 is 15 amino acids. The V gene end was trimmed by 4 bases and the J gene end by 0 bases; junction bases not matched to a gene: 6. CDR3 in amino acids: CASSSPGGRSYEQYF. Written as DNA, the CDR3 is TGTGCCAGTAGTAGTCCGGGAGGCCGCTCCTACGAGCAGTACTTC. Together with reference TRBV19 and TRBJ2-7, the CDR3 gives the full variable domain: DGGITQSPKYLFRKEGQNVTLSCEQNLNHDAMYWYRQDPGQGLRLIYYSQIVNDFQKGDIAEGYSVSREKKESFPLTVTSAQKNPTAFYLCASSSPGGRSYEQYFGPGTRLTVT.

This chain uses TRBV5-1 with TRBJ2-1; 12 nucleotides match TRBD2. The V segment lost 0 bases and the J segment 4 bases; nucleotides outside the gene matches: 2. In germline, CDR1 is SGHRS, CDR2 YFSETQ. CDR3 size: 16 residues. The CDR3, as DNA: TGCGCCAGCAGCTTGGGGGGACTAGCGGGTTACAATGAGCAGTTCTTC. Its protein is CASSLGGLAGYNEQFF.

The chain links TRBV7-8 to TRBJ2-7; 7 bases match TRBD1. Germline V gives CDR1 SGHVS, CDR2 FQNEAQ. V lost 5 bases and J lost 2; bases outside the gene matches: 6. The CDR3 spans 14 residues. The CDR3 reads CASSRIRGPYEQYF. The DNA of the CDR3 is TGTGCCAGCAGCCGAATTAGGGGGCCCTACGAGCAGTACTTC.

The V gene is TRBV7-9, the J gene TRBJ1-4; TRBD1 aligns across 9 bases. Per germline, CDR1 SEHNR and CDR2 FQNEAQ (reference sequence). The CDR3 contains 16 residues. V lost 6 bases and J lost 3; bases outside the gene matches: 8. The CDR3 DNA is TGTGCCAGCAGTTTCACAGGGGGCGGATCTAATGAAAAACTGTTTTTT. Translating gives CASSFTGGGSNEKLFF.

This clone was detected once. V usage is TRBV27 and J usage is TRBJ2-1; TRBD2 matches at 13 bases. The trim removed 2 bases at V and 10 bases at J, leaving 8 bases unmatched. CDR1 and CDR2 (germline): MNHEY, SMNVEV (reference sequence). The CDR3 is 16 residues long. The DNA of the CDR3 is TGTGCCAGCAGTTTACTACTAGCGGGAGGGCCGGAGGAGCAGTTCTTC. Encoded protein: CASSLLLAGGPEEQFF.

This clone was seen only a few times. The rearrangement joins TRBV7-9 to TRBJ2-3, with D tentatively TRBD2 (6 bases). The length of the CDR3 is 14 residues. Germline V gives CDR1 SEHNR, CDR2 FQNEAQ (reference sequence). V was cut by 3 bases and J by 3 bases, with 10 bases left in between. CDR3 nucleotide sequence: TGTGCCAGCAGCTTGGGACTCCCGACAGATACGCAGTATTTT. It specifies CASSLGLPTDTQYF.

The V call is TRBV5-1, the J call TRBJ2-3, with 14 bases identical to TRBD2. Looked up from germline, CDR1 is SGHRS and CDR2 is YFSETQ. This CDR3 has 19 residues. With V trimmed by 4 bases and J by 0 bases, 10 bases remained unmatched. The chain's CDR3 is CASSLTGTSGGYSTDTQYF. CDR3 DNA sequence: TGCGCCAGCAGCCTCACCGGGACTAGCGGGGGTTATAGCACAGATACGCAGTATTTT. The full variable domain, with the rest looked up from reference TRBV5-1 and TRBJ2-3, is KAGVTQTPRYLIKTRGQQVTLSCSPISGHRSVSWYQQTPGQGLQFLFEYFSETQRNKGNFPGRFSGRQFSNSRSEMNVSTLELGDSALYLCASSLTGTSGGYSTDTQYFGPGTRLTVL.

The chain uses TRBV7-9 and TRBJ1-2; no reliable D call. The CDR3 extends over 15 amino acids. Germline CDR1 reads SEHNR; CDR2 reads FQNEAQ (reference sequence). The V gene lost 4 bases and the J gene lost 0 bases, with 12 bases spanning the gap. CDR3 loop: CASSSRGSANYGYTF. The CDR3 nucleotides read TGTGCCAGCAGCTCTCGGGGTTCTGCTAACTATGGCTACACCTTC.

The rearrangement uses TRBV18 and TRBJ1-4, with 7 bases lining up with TRBD1. This CDR3 region has 16 residues. Germline V CDR1 and CDR2: KGHSH, LQKENI. V trimming: 4 bases; J trimming: 5 bases; junction bases outside the gene matches: 10. The CDR3 spells CASSRNDPTGNEKLFF. In DNA form, the CDR3 reads TGTGCCAGCTCACGAAATGATCCGACAGGGAATGAAAAACTGTTTTTT.

This chain uses TRBV2 with TRBJ2-2, with 7 positions matching TRBD1. This CDR3 region has 14 residues. Germline V gene sequence: CDR1 SNHLY, CDR2 FYNNEI. V shed 6 bases, J shed 4 bases, and the junction held 5 bases outside the gene matches. CDR3 protein: CASRLGQSTGELFF. CDR3 DNA sequence: TGTGCCAGCAGACTGGGACAGAGCACCGGGGAGCTGTTTTTT. The whole variable domain, remainder taken from reference TRBV2 and TRBJ2-2, is EPEVTQTPSHQVTQMGQEVILRCVPISNHLYFYWYRQILGQKVEFLVSFYNNEISEKSEIFDDQFSVERPDGSNFTLKIRSTKLEDSAMYFCASRLGQSTGELFFGEGSRLTVL.

V is TRBV4-2 and J is TRBJ2-7, with 9 bases matching TRBD2. This CDR3 comprises 15 residues. With V trimmed by 4 bases and J by 7 bases, 11 bases remained unmatched. The germline V gene encodes CDR1 LGHNA and CDR2 YNFKEQ. DNA for the CDR3: TGTGCCAGCAGCCTCAGCGGGGGGTTGGGTAGTGAGCAGTACTTC. This sequence encodes CASSLSGGLGSEQYF.

This clone occurred a few times. The chain uses TRBV19 and TRBJ2-7; weak D call: TRBD2 (5 bases). CDR3 size: 15 residues. Per germline, CDR1 LNHDA and CDR2 SQIVND (reference sequence). Trimming took off 4 bases at V and 0 bases at J, with 13 bases between the two ends. CDR3 sequence (DNA): TGTGCCAGTAGTACGGGGTGGACGGACTCCTACGAGCAGTACTTC. Residues: CASSTGWTDSYEQYF.

Here the CDR3 reads CASSQQGGSQYF. The CDR3 DNA follows: TGTGCCAGTAGTCAACAGGGGGGATCGCAGTATTTT. The gene calls are TRBV19 and TRBJ2-3; TRBD1 matches 8 bases. This CDR3 region has 12 residues. Germline V gene sequence: CDR1 LNHDA, CDR2 SQIVND (reference sequence). The V gene end was trimmed by 5 bases and the J gene end by 10 bases; junction bases not matched to a gene: 5.

The chain joins TRBV24-1 to TRBJ2-4; 13 bases match TRBD2. The CDR3 contains 16 residues. Germline V gene sequence: CDR1 KGHDR, CDR2 SFDVKD. J was trimmed by 4 bases and V by 6 bases; bases with no gene match: 5. The CDR3 is CATSPGLAGAKNIQYF. CDR3 nucleotides: TGTGCCACCAGTCCAGGACTAGCGGGGGCGAAAAACATTCAGTACTTC.

The rearrangement joins TRBV30 to TRBJ1-1; tentative D call: TRBD1 (6 bases). V lost 0 bases and J 5 bases, leaving 10 bases between the germline ends. CDR3 length: 13 amino acids. Per germline, CDR1 GTSNPN and CDR2 SVGIG (reference sequence). As DNA, the CDR3 is TGTGCCTGGAGTGTACAGGGACGAACTGAAGCTTTCTTT. Its protein is CAWSVQGRTEAFF.

This clone was counted a single time. The rearrangement links TRBV6-6 to TRBJ2-7; 10 positions agree with TRBD2. Germline V gene lookup returns CDR1 MNHNY and CDR2 SVGAGI (reference sequence). The ends lost 8 bases at V and 7 bases at J; junction bases unmatched: 8. The CDR3 is 13 residues long. CDR3 bases: TGTGCCAGCTCGAAGCGGGAGGGCCAAGAGCAGTACTTC. Translation: CASSKREGQEQYF.

This chain uses TRBV3-1 (or the pseudogene TRBV3-2) with TRBJ1-2, with TRBD1 identical over 7 bases. V lost 0 bases and J lost 8; bases outside the gene matches: 9. CDR1 and CDR2 (germline): LGHDT, YNNKEL (reference sequence). The CDR3 covers 15 residues. CDR3 residues: CASSQDFSTGKGYTF. In nucleotides, the CDR3 is TGTGCCAGCAGCCAAGATTTCTCGACAGGGAAGGGCTACACCTTC.

The chain has TRBV5-4 and TRBJ2-1, with a weak D call TRBD2 (5 bases). Germline V gene lookup returns CDR1 SGHNT and CDR2 YYREEE (reference sequence). Trimming took off 0 bases at V and 5 bases at J, with 12 bases between the two ends. This CDR3 has 15 residues. The chain's CDR3 is CASSLAPSQDNEQFF. DNA for the CDR3: TGTGCCAGCAGCTTGGCCCCTAGCCAGGACAATGAGCAGTTCTTC.

This clone came up once. The genes are TRBV9 and TRBJ2-3; TRBD2 agrees at 10 bases. Germline loops: CDR1 SGDLS, CDR2 YYNGEE. Trimming took 1 base from V and 5 from J; bases not matched to a gene: 4. This CDR3 region has 15 residues. As DNA, the CDR3 is TGTGCCAGCAGCGTACTAGCGGGGGACCGAGATACGCAGTATTTT. It specifies CASSVLAGDRDTQYF.

This clone was seen only a few times. This chain connects TRBV6-6 to TRBJ1-6, with D possibly TRBD1 on 5 matching bases. Germline V CDR1 and CDR2: MNHNY, SVGAGI (reference sequence). The V end lost 2 bases, the J end lost 5 bases, and 10 bases lay between the germline ends. CDR3 length: 15 amino acids. The CDR3 protein is CASSYLDTDNSPLHF. The CDR3 DNA sequence: TGTGCCAGCAGTTACCTGGACACAGATAATTCACCCCTCCACTTT.

As DNA, the CDR3 is TGTGCCAGCAGCTTTACTAGCGGGGACTACGAGCAGTACTTC. This translates into CASSFTSGDYEQYF. V gene TRBV7-2 combines with J gene TRBJ2-7, with 10 nucleotides matching TRBD2. V was pared by 3 bases and J by 3 bases, with 2 bases of the junction left unmatched. The CDR3 loop spans 14 amino acids. Germline V gene lookup returns CDR1 SGHTA and CDR2 FQGNSA.

The chain links TRBV19 to TRBJ2-6; no clear D gene. The ends were cut back, 7 bases at V and 4 bases at J, with 8 bases in the middle. This CDR3 has 13 amino acids. Germline V gene data show CDR1 as LNHDA and CDR2 as SQIVND (reference sequence). In DNA, the CDR3 is TGTGCCAGTACGGGTCCCGGGGCCAACGTCCTGACTTTC. It encodes CASTGPGANVLTF.

The chain carries TRBV19 and TRBJ1-2, with D tentatively TRBD1 (5 bases). The V end was cut by 1 base, the J end by 3 bases, with 9 bases between. CDR3 length equals 14 residues. Germline lookup yields CDR1 LNHDA and CDR2 SQIVND (reference sequence). The DNA of the CDR3 is TGTGCCAGTAGTATAGTCCAGGGATACTATGGCTACACCTTC. Amino acids: CASSIVQGYYGYTF.